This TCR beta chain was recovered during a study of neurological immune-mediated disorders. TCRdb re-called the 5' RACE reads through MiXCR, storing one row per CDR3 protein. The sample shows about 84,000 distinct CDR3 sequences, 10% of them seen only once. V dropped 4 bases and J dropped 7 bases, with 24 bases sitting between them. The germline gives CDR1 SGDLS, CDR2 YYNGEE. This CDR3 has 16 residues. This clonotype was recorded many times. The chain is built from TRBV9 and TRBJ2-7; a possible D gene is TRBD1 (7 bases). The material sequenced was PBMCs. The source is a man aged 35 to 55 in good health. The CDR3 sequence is CASSPSSGGGAWEQYF. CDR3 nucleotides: TGTGCCAGCAGCCCATCCTCAGGGGGAGGCGCGTGGGAGCAGTACTTC.